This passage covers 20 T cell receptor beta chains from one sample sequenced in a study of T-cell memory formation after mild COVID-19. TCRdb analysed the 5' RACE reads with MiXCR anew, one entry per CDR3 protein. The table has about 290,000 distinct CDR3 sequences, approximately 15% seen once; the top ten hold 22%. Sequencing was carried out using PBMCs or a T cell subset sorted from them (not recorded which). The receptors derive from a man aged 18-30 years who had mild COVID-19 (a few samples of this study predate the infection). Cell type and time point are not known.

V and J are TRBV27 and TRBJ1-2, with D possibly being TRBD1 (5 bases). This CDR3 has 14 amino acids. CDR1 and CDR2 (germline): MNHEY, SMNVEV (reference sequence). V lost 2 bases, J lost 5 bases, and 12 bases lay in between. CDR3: CASSLGVGAYGYTF. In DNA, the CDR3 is TGTGCCAGCAGTTTAGGGGTAGGGGCATATGGCTACACCTTC.

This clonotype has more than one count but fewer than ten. The CDR3 DNA is TGCGCCAGCAGCTTGTTGGAGGAAACCTACGAGCAGTACTTC. Translated, it gives CASSLLEETYEQYF. The rearrangement joins TRBV5-1 to TRBJ2-7; tentative D call: TRBD2 (5 bases). Germline CDR1 and CDR2: SGHRS and YFSETQ. Trimming took off 1 base at V and 2 bases at J, with 10 bases between the two ends. The CDR3 is 14 amino acids.

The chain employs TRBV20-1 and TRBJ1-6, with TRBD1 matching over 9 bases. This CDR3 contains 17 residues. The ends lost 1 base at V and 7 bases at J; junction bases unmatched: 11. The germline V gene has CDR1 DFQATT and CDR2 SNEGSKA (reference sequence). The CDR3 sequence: CSARALGTGSSNSPLHF. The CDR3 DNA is TGCAGTGCTAGAGCTCTCGGGACAGGGAGTTCCAATTCACCCCTCCACTTT.

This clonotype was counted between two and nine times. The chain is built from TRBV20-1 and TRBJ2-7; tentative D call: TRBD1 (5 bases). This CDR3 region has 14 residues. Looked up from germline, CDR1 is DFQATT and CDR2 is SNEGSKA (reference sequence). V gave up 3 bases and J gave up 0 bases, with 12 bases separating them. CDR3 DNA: TGCAGTGCTAGGCCCGACAGCAGCTCCTACGAGCAGTACTTC. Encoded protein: CSARPDSSSYEQYF.

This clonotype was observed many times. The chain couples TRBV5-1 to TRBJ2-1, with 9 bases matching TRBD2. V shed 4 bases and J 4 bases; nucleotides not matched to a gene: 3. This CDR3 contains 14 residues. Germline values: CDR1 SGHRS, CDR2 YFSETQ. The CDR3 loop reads CASSGTSTYNEQFF. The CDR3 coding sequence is TGCGCCAGCAGCGGGACTAGCACTTACAATGAGCAGTTCTTC.

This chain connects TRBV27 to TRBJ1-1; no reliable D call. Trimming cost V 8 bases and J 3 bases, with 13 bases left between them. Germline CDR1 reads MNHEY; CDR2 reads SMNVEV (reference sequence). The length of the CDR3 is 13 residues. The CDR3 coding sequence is TGTGCCAGCCTACCGTGGGTGGACACTGAAGCTTTCTTT. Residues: CASLPWVDTEAFF.

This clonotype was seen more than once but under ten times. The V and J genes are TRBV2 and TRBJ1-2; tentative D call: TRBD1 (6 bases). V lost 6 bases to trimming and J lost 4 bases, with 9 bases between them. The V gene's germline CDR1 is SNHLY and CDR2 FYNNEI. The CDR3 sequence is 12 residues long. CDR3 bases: TGTGCCAGCAGGATGGACAGCTATGGCTACACCTTC. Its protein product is CASRMDSYGYTF.

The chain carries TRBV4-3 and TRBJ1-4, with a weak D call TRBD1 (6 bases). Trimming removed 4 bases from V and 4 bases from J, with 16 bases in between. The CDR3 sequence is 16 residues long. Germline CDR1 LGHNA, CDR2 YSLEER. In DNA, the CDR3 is TGCGCCAGCAGCCGGAAGGGGGGCGCGGTTAATGAAAAACTGTTTTTT. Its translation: CASSRKGGAVNEKLFF.

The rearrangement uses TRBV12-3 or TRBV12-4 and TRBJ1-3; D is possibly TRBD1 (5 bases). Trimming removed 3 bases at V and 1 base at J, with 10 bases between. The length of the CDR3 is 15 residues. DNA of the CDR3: TGTGCCAGCAGTTTTGGCAGGGCGTCTGGAAACACCATATATTTT. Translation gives CASSFGRASGNTIYF.

The CDR3 DNA reads as TGTGCCAGCAGTTACTCCTTCTCGGGCGACTCACCCCTCCACTTT. This translates into CASSYSFSGDSPLHF. The rearrangement joins TRBV6-5 to TRBJ1-6; D unclear. Trimming took 0 bases from V and 10 from J, leaving 13 bases between them. The CDR3 has 15 amino acids. Looked up from germline, CDR1 is MNHEY and CDR2 is SVGAGI.

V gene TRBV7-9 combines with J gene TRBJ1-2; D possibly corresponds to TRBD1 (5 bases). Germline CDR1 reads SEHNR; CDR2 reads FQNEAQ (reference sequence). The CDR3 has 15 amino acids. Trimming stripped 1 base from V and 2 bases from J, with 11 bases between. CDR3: CASSLGEGPNYGYTF. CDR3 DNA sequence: TGTGCCAGCAGCTTAGGGGAGGGGCCGAACTATGGCTACACCTTC.

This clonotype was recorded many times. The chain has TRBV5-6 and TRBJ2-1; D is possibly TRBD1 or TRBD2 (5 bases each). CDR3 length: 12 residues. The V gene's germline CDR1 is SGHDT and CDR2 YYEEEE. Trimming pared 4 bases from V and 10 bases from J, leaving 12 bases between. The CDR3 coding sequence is TGTGCCAGCAGCGAATCCGGGACCGAGCAGTTCTTC. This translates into CASSESGTEQFF.

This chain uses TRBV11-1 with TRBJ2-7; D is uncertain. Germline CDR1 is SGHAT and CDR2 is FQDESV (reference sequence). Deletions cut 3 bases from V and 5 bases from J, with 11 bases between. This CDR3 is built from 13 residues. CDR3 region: CASSFTFRDEQYF. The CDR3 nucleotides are TGTGCCAGCAGCTTTACTTTTCGGGACGAGCAGTACTTC.

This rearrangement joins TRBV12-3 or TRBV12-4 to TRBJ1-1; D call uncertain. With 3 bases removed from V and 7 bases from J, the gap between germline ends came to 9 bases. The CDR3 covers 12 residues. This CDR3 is CASSFSPVEAFF. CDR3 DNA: TGTGCCAGCAGTTTTTCGCCAGTTGAAGCTTTCTTT.

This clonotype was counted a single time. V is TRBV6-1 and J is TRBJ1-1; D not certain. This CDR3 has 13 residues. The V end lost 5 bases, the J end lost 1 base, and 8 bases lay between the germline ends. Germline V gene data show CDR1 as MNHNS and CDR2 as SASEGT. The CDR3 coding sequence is TGTGCCAGCAGTAAGAGGCGGAACACTGAAGCTTTCTTT. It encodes CASSKRRNTEAFF.

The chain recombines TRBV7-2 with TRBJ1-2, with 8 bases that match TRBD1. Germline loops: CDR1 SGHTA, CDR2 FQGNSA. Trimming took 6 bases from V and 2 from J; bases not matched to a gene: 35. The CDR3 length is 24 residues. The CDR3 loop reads CASSPYGVGQGWRLPRLGNYGYTF. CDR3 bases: TGTGCCAGCAGTCCCTATGGGGTAGGACAGGGTTGGCGTTTACCGCGTTTAGGCAACTATGGCTACACCTTC.

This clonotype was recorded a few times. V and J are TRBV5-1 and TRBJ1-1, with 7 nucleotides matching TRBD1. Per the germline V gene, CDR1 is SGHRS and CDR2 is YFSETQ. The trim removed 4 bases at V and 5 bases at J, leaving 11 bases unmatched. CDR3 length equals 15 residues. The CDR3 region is CASSPKAQGGTEAFF. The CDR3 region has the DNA TGCGCCAGCAGCCCTAAGGCGCAGGGGGGGACTGAAGCTTTCTTT. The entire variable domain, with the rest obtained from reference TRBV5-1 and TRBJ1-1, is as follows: KAGVTQTPRYLIKTRGQQVTLSCSPISGHRSVSWYQQTPGQGLQFLFEYFSETQRNKGNFPGRFSGRQFSNSRSEMNVSTLELGDSALYLCASSPKAQGGTEAFFGQGTRLTVV.

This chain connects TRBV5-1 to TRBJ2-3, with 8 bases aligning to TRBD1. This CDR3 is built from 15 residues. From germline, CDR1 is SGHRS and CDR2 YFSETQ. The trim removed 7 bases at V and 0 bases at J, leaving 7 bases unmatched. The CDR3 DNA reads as TGCGCCAGCCGAGAGACAGGGGCGAGCACAGATACGCAGTATTTT. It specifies CASRETGASTDTQYF.

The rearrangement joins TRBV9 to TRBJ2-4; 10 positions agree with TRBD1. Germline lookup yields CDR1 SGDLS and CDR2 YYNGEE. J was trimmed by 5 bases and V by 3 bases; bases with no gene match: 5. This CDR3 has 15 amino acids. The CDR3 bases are TGTGCCAGCAGCGCGGATGGGACAGGGGAAAACATTCAGTACTTC. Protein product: CASSADGTGENIQYF. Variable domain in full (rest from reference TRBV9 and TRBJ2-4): DSGVTQTPKHLITATGQRVTLRCSPRSGDLSVYWYQQSLDQGLQFLIQYYNGEERAKGNILERFSAQQFPDLHSELNLSSLELGDSALYFCASSADGTGENIQYFGAGTRLSVL.

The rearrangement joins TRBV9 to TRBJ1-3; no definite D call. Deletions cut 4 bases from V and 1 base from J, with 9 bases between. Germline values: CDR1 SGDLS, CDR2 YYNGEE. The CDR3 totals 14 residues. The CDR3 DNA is TGTGCCAGCAGCCCCAGTCTTTCTGGAAACACCATATATTTT. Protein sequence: CASSPSLSGNTIYF.